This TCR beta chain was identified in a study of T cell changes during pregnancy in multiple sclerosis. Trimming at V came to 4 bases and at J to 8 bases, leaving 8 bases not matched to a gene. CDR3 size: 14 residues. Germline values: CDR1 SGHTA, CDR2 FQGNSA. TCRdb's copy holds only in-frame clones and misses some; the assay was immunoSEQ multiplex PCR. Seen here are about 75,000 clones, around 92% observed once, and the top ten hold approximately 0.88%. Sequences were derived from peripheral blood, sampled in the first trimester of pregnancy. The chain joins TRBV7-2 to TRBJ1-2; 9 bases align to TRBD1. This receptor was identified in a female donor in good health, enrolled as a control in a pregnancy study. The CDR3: CASSSPDRGGGYTF. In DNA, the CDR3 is TGTGCCAGCAGCTCCCCGGACAGGGGAGGCGGCTACACCTTC. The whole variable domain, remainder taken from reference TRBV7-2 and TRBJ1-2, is GAGVSQSPSNKVTEKGKDVELRCDPISGHTALYWYRQSLGQGLEFLIYFQGNSAPDKSGLPSDRFSAERTGGSVSTLTIQRTQQEDSAVYLCASSSPDRGGGYTFGSGTRLTVV.